This T cell receptor beta chain emerged from a study of T cells in localized non-small cell lung cancer. Generated by immunoSEQ multiplex PCR, the TCRdb table keeps only in-frame clones and is missing some. There are about 30,000 clones in the sample; around 89% occur only once, and under 15% lies in the top ten. Overall study findings and caveats: Uninvolved adjacent lung showed the highest T cell clonality, exceeding tumor. Of the top 100 tumor clones, median around 60 were in adjacent lung, about 30 among its top 100. Longer overall survival was associated with a higher density of T cells in the blood. Heterogeneity cannot be ruled out, as sequencing used one tumor region only.

This CDR3 has 14 amino acids. CDR1 and CDR2 (germline): SGHRS, YFSETQ. Trimming took off 2 bases at V and 1 base at J, with 9 bases between the two ends. A remark on this clone: The antigen is not known.

The V and J genes are TRBV5-1 and TRBJ1-1; no clear D. This specimen was peripheral blood, taken before any cancer treatment. This sequence originates from a female donor older than 55 with stage III squamous cell lung carcinoma. The CDR3 protein is CASSFSPGNTEAFF. The CDR3 region has the DNA TGCGCCAGCAGCTTTTCGCCAGGGAACACTGAAGCTTTCTTT.